A single T cell receptor (beta chain) is shown here with its context. Its antigen is not known. The sample originates from a study of cytomegalovirus exposure and HLA in healthy donors. In the study overall: Across under 450 genotyped donors, roughly 85% landed in the Caucasian-associated ancestry cluster. Study findings and constraints: Specificity of a few CMV-associated chains for CMV antigens was verified in vitro. The presence/absence work took it that sequencing depth was about the same across donors.

The V and J ends lost 0 bases and 5 bases respectively, with 4 bases between them. CDR3 size: 12 residues. Germline CDR1 WSHSY, CDR2 SAAADI. Use of 60 Vbeta and 13 Jbeta primers characterized the PCR. Profiled with immunoSEQ multiplex PCR; TCRdb holds only in-frame clones, not every one. The sample includes over 150,000 clones, around three quarters of them seen just once. The source of this sequence is a woman aged 40 to 55 in good health and CMV-seronegative. The chain couples TRBV10-2 to TRBJ2-5, with unresolved D. Material for sequencing was PBMCs. Here the CDR3 DNA reads TGCGCCAGCAGTGAGTCCGGGGAGACCCAGTACTTC. Its protein is CASSESGETQYF.